The rows below give T cell receptor beta chains drawn from one sample of a study of shared clonotypes between healthy human individuals. Assay used: immunoSEQ multiplex PCR; TCRdb lists only in-frame clones, some missing. The table lists some 1,100,000 clones, around three quarters of them singletons. The specimen sequenced was memory CD4+ T cells from PBMCs. The receptor source for this set is a man younger than 30 in good health. Some clones in this sample may be carry-over from other donors' samples. The CDR3 runs from the conserved cysteine through the conserved F or W. The D gene is left open where the match is weak. Rows give clone size only sometimes, using once, few, many, or a class for an expanded clone.

d_call j_call clone_size v_call cdr3_nt cdr3_aa
TRBD2 TRBJ2-1 . TRBV7-9 TGTGCCAGCATACCGCGGGGGGAAGTTTATCGGCAGTTCTTC CASIPRGEVYRQFF
TRBD1 TRBJ2-5 . TRBV5-1 TGCGCCAGCAGCCGGGACAGGGGGGAAGAGACCCAGTACTTC CASSRDRGEETQYF
. TRBJ1-2 . TRBV5-4 TGTGCCAGCAGCTACAGGGATAGCTTCGGCTACACCTTC CASSYRDSFGYTF
. TRBJ2-7 . TRBV28 TGTGCCAGCAGGGCCTCGGGGTCCTACGAGCAGTACTTC CASRASGSYEQYF
TRBD1 TRBJ2-7 . TRBV7-2 TGTGCCAGCAGCCTCCGGACAGGGTCCTACGAGCAGTACTTC CASSLRTGSYEQYF
. TRBJ1-5 . TRBV5-1 TGCGCCAGCAGCTTGATTGAGGGGCCCGGTCAGCCCCAGCATTTT CASSLIEGPGQPQHF
. TRBJ2-3 few TRBV5-1 TGCGCCAGCAGCGGACAGAGTTCTAGCACAGATACGCAGTATTTT CASSGQSSSTDTQYF
. TRBJ1-2 . TRBV9 TGTGCCAGCACCCGTGATTTGTTAGGAGGCTACACCTTC CASTRDLLGGYTF
. TRBJ1-1 . TRBV28 TGTGCCAGCAGTAAGGGGGGAGGTGGTAGCACTGAAGCTTTCTTT CASSKGGGGSTEAFF
TRBD2 TRBJ2-3 . TRBV29-1 TGCAGCGTTGGATCTGGGACTAGCGGGAGTACAGATACGCAGTATTTT CSVGSGTSGSTDTQYF
. TRBJ2-1 many TRBV7-9 TGTGCCAGCAGCCCAAAGCCCGGGGGTCATGGTTCCTACAATGAGCAGTTCTTC CASSPKPGGHGSYNEQFF
TRBD1 TRBJ1-5 . TRBV6-1 TGTGCCAGCAGTACGGATTGGACAGGGAGTCAGCCCCAGCATTTT CASSTDWTGSQPQHF
. TRBJ1-1 . TRBV18 TGTGCCAGCTCACCTCAAACCCCGGGCAGTCCAGCTTTCTTT CASSPQTPGSPAFF
TRBD1 TRBJ1-1 once TRBV4-3 TGCGCCAGCAGCCAAGATCTCTCGGACAGGGCTGAAGCTTTCTTT CASSQDLSDRAEAFF
. TRBJ1-5 . TRBV19 TGTGCCAGTAGCCTACCACAGGTTTATCAGCCCCAGCATTTT CASSLPQVYQPQHF
TRBD2 TRBJ2-7 . TRBV7-3 TGTGCCAGCAGCTCATCCGGGGGGTACGAGCAGTACTTC CASSSSGGYEQYF
TRBD1 TRBJ2-5 . TRBV5-4 TGTGCCAGCAGCCGGGACAGGGCCTGGAAACAAGAGACCCAGTACTTC CASSRDRAWKQETQYF
TRBD1 TRBJ1-2 . TRBV6-6 TGTGCCAGCAGTTACCCGGGACAGGGGGAAAATGGCTACACCTTC CASSYPGQGENGYTF
. TRBJ1-4 . TRBV4-3 TGCGCCAGCAGCCAAGAGGTGGGGCGGGCTAATGAAAAACTGTTTTTT CASSQEVGRANEKLFF